These T cell receptor beta chains were read from a single sample in a study of neurological immune-mediated disorders. Using its own MiXCR run on the 5' RACE reads, TCRdb lists one record per CDR3 protein. The repertoire includes 70,000 to 95,000 distinct CDR3 sequences, around 14% of them detected once, and 5% sits in the top ten. The sequencing sample was made of PBMCs. The receptors come from a female donor with HTLV-1-associated myelopathy (HAM/TSP). The CDR3 runs from the conserved cysteine through the conserved F or W. The D gene is left open where the match is weak. For some rows the clone size is stated as once, few or many, or as a class when expanded; others skip it.

V gene: TRBV9; D gene: NA; clone size: many; J gene: TRBJ1-5; CDR3 DNA: TGTGCCAGCAGCGTAGGAGGCGGTGATCAGCCCCAGCATTTT; CDR3 protein: CASSVGGGDQPQHF
V gene: TRBV13; D gene: NA; clone size: many; J gene: TRBJ1-2; CDR3 DNA: TGTGCCAGCAGACAGGGAGAAGAGTATGGCTACACCTTC; CDR3 protein: CASRQGEEYGYTF
V gene: TRBV5-1; D gene: TRBD1; clone size: NA; J gene: TRBJ2-1; CDR3 DNA: TGCGCCAGCAGCCGGGACAGGGTCAATGAGCAGTTCTTC; CDR3 protein: CASSRDRVNEQFF
V gene: TRBV5-1; D gene: TRBD2; clone size: many; J gene: TRBJ2-1; CDR3 DNA: TGCGCCAGCAGCACCACTAGCGGGGGGGACAATGAGCAGTTCTTC; CDR3 protein: CASSTTSGGDNEQFF
V gene: TRBV12-3/TRBV12-4; D gene: NA; clone size: many; J gene: TRBJ2-5; CDR3 DNA: TGTGCCAGCAGTTTAGAGCCGGGGAATTTCGGGACCCAGTACTTC; CDR3 protein: CASSLEPGNFGTQYF
V gene: TRBV20-1; D gene: NA; clone size: many; J gene: TRBJ2-3; CDR3 DNA: TGCAGTGCTAGAGGCATATCCGGAGATACGCAGTATTTT; CDR3 protein: CSARGISGDTQYF
V gene: TRBV12-3/TRBV12-4; D gene: TRBD1; clone size: NA; J gene: TRBJ2-1; CDR3 DNA: TGTGCCAGCAGTTTGGGACAGGTCGACTACAATGAGCAGTTCTTC; CDR3 protein: CASSLGQVDYNEQFF
V gene: TRBV5-1; D gene: NA; clone size: many; J gene: TRBJ1-5; CDR3 DNA: TGCGCCAGCAGCTTGACAGGGTATCAGCCCCAGCATTTT; CDR3 protein: CASSLTGYQPQHF
V gene: TRBV5-1; D gene: TRBD2; clone size: many; J gene: TRBJ2-5; CDR3 DNA: TGCGCCAGCAGCTCCCAGGGAGGGGAGACCCAGTACTTC; CDR3 protein: CASSSQGGETQYF
V gene: TRBV14; D gene: NA; clone size: many; J gene: TRBJ2-3; CDR3 DNA: TGTGCCAGCAGCCAAACAGTGACCTGGACAGATACGCAGTATTTT; CDR3 protein: CASSQTVTWTDTQYF
V gene: TRBV7-9; D gene: TRBD1; clone size: many; J gene: TRBJ1-2; CDR3 DNA: TGTGCCAGCAGCTTAGCAGGGGGCCGAGAGGGCTACACCTTC; CDR3 protein: CASSLAGGREGYTF
V gene: TRBV5-6; D gene: NA; clone size: NA; J gene: TRBJ1-2; CDR3 DNA: TGTGTCAGCATAACAGCCTCGAATGGCTACACCTTC; CDR3 protein: CVSITASNGYTF
V gene: TRBV3-1; D gene: NA; clone size: many; J gene: TRBJ2-1; CDR3 DNA: TGTGCCAGCAGCCAAGCAGGGGAATCGCAGTTCTTC; CDR3 protein: CASSQAGESQFF
V gene: TRBV5-1; D gene: NA; clone size: few; J gene: TRBJ1-4; CDR3 DNA: TGCGCCAGCAGCTTGACCGGGCCGAATCTTGCAACTAATGAAAAACTGTTTTTT; CDR3 protein: CASSLTGPNLATNEKLFF
V gene: TRBV20-1; D gene: NA; clone size: many; J gene: TRBJ2-7; CDR3 DNA: TGCAGTGCTACGGACCGGACAGCTTCCTTGAGAGAGCAGTACTTC; CDR3 protein: CSATDRTASLREQYF
V gene: TRBV6-2/TRBV6-3; D gene: NA; clone size: few; J gene: TRBJ2-7; CDR3 DNA: TGTGCCAGCAGTTACCAGGTCAGGTGGAGCTCCTACGAGCAGTACTTC; CDR3 protein: CASSYQVRWSSYEQYF
V gene: TRBV12-3/TRBV12-4; D gene: NA; clone size: many; J gene: TRBJ1-1; CDR3 DNA: TGTGCCAGCAGTTTATCTGAGGAAGCTTTCTTT; CDR3 protein: CASSLSEEAFF
V gene: TRBV5-1; D gene: NA; clone size: NA; J gene: TRBJ2-1; CDR3 DNA: TGCGCCAGCAGCCCCAGGCATGGTAGGACAGTCCACAATGAGCAGTTCTTC; CDR3 protein: CASSPRHGRTVHNEQFF
V gene: TRBV10-3; D gene: TRBD1; clone size: NA; J gene: TRBJ1-3; CDR3 DNA: TGTGCCATCAGCAACTACGGACAGGTCAGCGTCTCTGGAAACACCATATATTTT; CDR3 protein: CAISNYGQVSVSGNTIYF
V gene: TRBV20-1; D gene: NA; clone size: medium-sized; J gene: TRBJ2-5; CDR3 DNA: TGCAGTGCATGGCGGGGAGAGACCCAGTACTTC; CDR3 protein: CSAWRGETQYF
V gene: TRBV5-1; D gene: TRBD2; clone size: many; J gene: TRBJ2-1; CDR3 DNA: TGCGCCAGCACCCCCAGCGGGGGCTACAATGAGCAGTTCTTC; CDR3 protein: CASTPSGGYNEQFF
V gene: TRBV7-2; D gene: TRBD2; clone size: many; J gene: TRBJ2-3; CDR3 DNA: TGTGCCAGCAGTTATAGCGGGGGGGTTGGCACAGATACGCAGTATTTT; CDR3 protein: CASSYSGGVGTDTQYF
V gene: TRBV20-1; D gene: NA; clone size: many; J gene: TRBJ2-3; CDR3 DNA: TGCAGTGCTAGAGATGTGGACTCCTGGGGCACAGATACGCAGTATTTT; CDR3 protein: CSARDVDSWGTDTQYF
V gene: TRBV20-1; D gene: TRBD2; clone size: many; J gene: TRBJ2-3; CDR3 DNA: TGCAGTGCTAGAGATAGCGGGGTAGGCGATACGCAGTATTTT; CDR3 protein: CSARDSGVGDTQYF
V gene: TRBV6-5; D gene: NA; clone size: many; J gene: TRBJ1-5; CDR3 DNA: TGTGCCAGCAGTTACAATAAGACGTCAGTCAATCAGCCCCAGCATTTT; CDR3 protein: CASSYNKTSVNQPQHF
V gene: TRBV6-5; D gene: TRBD1; clone size: NA; J gene: TRBJ1-5; CDR3 DNA: TGTGTCAGCAGGGGGAACAGGAATCAGCCCCAGCATTTT; CDR3 protein: CVSRGNRNQPQHF
V gene: TRBV3-1; D gene: NA; clone size: many; J gene: TRBJ2-2; CDR3 DNA: TGTGCCAGCAGCCAAGGGCTATCCGGGGAGCTGTTTTTT; CDR3 protein: CASSQGLSGELFF
V gene: TRBV6-4; D gene: NA; clone size: many; J gene: TRBJ2-1; CDR3 DNA: TGTGCCAGCAGCCTAGAGATCTCCTACAATGAGCAGTTCTTC; CDR3 protein: CASSLEISYNEQFF
V gene: TRBV4-2; D gene: NA; clone size: many; J gene: TRBJ1-1; CDR3 DNA: TGTGCCAGCAGCCAAGATGCTGGACAGAAGGAAGCTTTCTTT; CDR3 protein: CASSQDAGQKEAFF
V gene: TRBV5-1; D gene: NA; clone size: few; J gene: TRBJ2-7; CDR3 DNA: TGCGCCAGCAGCTTATATTCGGCGGGAACCTCCTACGAGCAGTACTTC; CDR3 protein: CASSLYSAGTSYEQYF
V gene: TRBV5-1; D gene: TRBD2; clone size: many; J gene: TRBJ2-7; CDR3 DNA: TGCGCCAGCAGCTTGGTATCTAGCGGGGGGCTGGGGTACGAGCAGTACTTC; CDR3 protein: CASSLVSSGGLGYEQYF
V gene: TRBV5-1; D gene: NA; clone size: many; J gene: TRBJ2-1; CDR3 DNA: TGCGCCAGCAGCCCTATCGTAGTCAATGAGCAGTTCTTC; CDR3 protein: CASSPIVVNEQFF
V gene: TRBV6-5; D gene: NA; clone size: many; J gene: TRBJ2-2; CDR3 DNA: TGTGCCAGCAGTTACTCGATGGTTCGGGGTACCGGGGAGCTGTTTTTT; CDR3 protein: CASSYSMVRGTGELFF
V gene: TRBV20-1; D gene: NA; clone size: many; J gene: TRBJ2-1; CDR3 DNA: TGCAGTGCCCCGGAGGCTAGCGCGTACAATGAGCAGTTCTTC; CDR3 protein: CSAPEASAYNEQFF
V gene: TRBV12-3/TRBV12-4; D gene: TRBD1; clone size: many; J gene: TRBJ1-6; CDR3 DNA: TGTGCCAGCAGTCAACATTCCGGGACAGTTGGTTCACCCCTCCACTTT; CDR3 protein: CASSQHSGTVGSPLHF
V gene: TRBV11-2; D gene: NA; clone size: NA; J gene: TRBJ2-2; CDR3 DNA: TGTGCCAGCAGCTTAGAGGGCAGGAGAAACACCGGGGAGCTGTTTTTT; CDR3 protein: CASSLEGRRNTGELFF
V gene: TRBV9; D gene: TRBD1; clone size: many; J gene: TRBJ2-1; CDR3 DNA: TGTGCCAGCAGTCTCCGGGACAGCTACTACAATGAGCAGTTCTTC; CDR3 protein: CASSLRDSYYNEQFF
V gene: TRBV20-1; D gene: NA; clone size: many; J gene: TRBJ1-1; CDR3 DNA: TGCAGTGCTAGTGGGTTACTCCTGGGGAACACTGAAGCTTTCTTT; CDR3 protein: CSASGLLLGNTEAFF
V gene: TRBV9; D gene: NA; clone size: many; J gene: TRBJ2-7; CDR3 DNA: TGTGCCAGCAGCCCAGAGGGCCTCGAGCAGTACTTC; CDR3 protein: CASSPEGLEQYF
V gene: TRBV7-9; D gene: NA; clone size: many; J gene: TRBJ1-1; CDR3 DNA: TGTGCCAGCAGCTTAGCGTCTAGCACTGAAGCTTTCTTT; CDR3 protein: CASSLASSTEAFF
V gene: TRBV5-1; D gene: NA; clone size: NA; J gene: TRBJ1-2; CDR3 DNA: TGCGCCAGCAGTCCAGTCGACAGACTCTATGGCTACACCTTC; CDR3 protein: CASSPVDRLYGYTF
V gene: TRBV11-2; D gene: TRBD2; clone size: many; J gene: TRBJ2-1; CDR3 DNA: TGTGCCAGCAGCGCATTAGCGGGGGCCAATATATATGAGCAGTTCTTC; CDR3 protein: CASSALAGANIYEQFF
V gene: TRBV9; D gene: NA; clone size: NA; J gene: TRBJ2-2; CDR3 DNA: TGTGCCAGCAGCGCCACTGCAACAGGATACGCGAACACCGGGGAGCTGTTTTTT; CDR3 protein: CASSATATGYANTGELFF
V gene: TRBV20-1; D gene: NA; clone size: many; J gene: TRBJ2-3; CDR3 DNA: TGCAGTGCTAGTTCGGATTTCAGGGATACGCAGTATTTT; CDR3 protein: CSASSDFRDTQYF
V gene: TRBV20-1; D gene: NA; clone size: many; J gene: TRBJ2-7; CDR3 DNA: TGCAGTGCTAGATCCCTCGGGGTCCTGAGCTCCTACGAGCAGTACTTC; CDR3 protein: CSARSLGVLSSYEQYF
V gene: TRBV7-2; D gene: NA; clone size: many; J gene: TRBJ1-1; CDR3 DNA: TGTGCCAGCAGCTTAGATAGGAACACTGAAGCTTTCTTT; CDR3 protein: CASSLDRNTEAFF
V gene: TRBV11-2; D gene: NA; clone size: many; J gene: TRBJ1-3; CDR3 DNA: TGTGCCAGCAGTGCCTCTCGGGGGAGGTCTGGAAACACCATATATTTT; CDR3 protein: CASSASRGRSGNTIYF
V gene: TRBV18; D gene: TRBD1; clone size: many; J gene: TRBJ2-6; CDR3 DNA: TGTGCCAGCTCAAGGAATGGATTATACAGGGGGGACCCCTCTGGGGCCAACGTCCTGACTTTC; CDR3 protein: CASSRNGLYRGDPSGANVLTF
V gene: TRBV4-1; D gene: TRBD1; clone size: many; J gene: TRBJ2-7; CDR3 DNA: TGCGCCAGCAGCCGAACAGGGGGCCCGTACGAGCAGTACTTC; CDR3 protein: CASSRTGGPYEQYF
V gene: TRBV3-1; D gene: NA; clone size: many; J gene: TRBJ1-2; CDR3 DNA: TGTGCCAGCAGCCTGCTAAGCCCCACGGGACACCTTGTCGGCTACACCTTC; CDR3 protein: CASSLLSPTGHLVGYTF